The subject of this entry is one T cell receptor (beta chain). Under the authors' procedure: Estimated nucleated cell counts came from reference gene primer amplification. Sequencing was performed with immunoSEQ multiplex PCR; in TCRdb, only in-frame clones are kept and a portion is missing. D and trimming come from the DNA, and the V and J calls and clone size come from that table. The sample has about 230,000 clones, about 84% seen once. The data belong to a study of blood T cell repertoires in COVID-19. In the study overall: Acute and convalescent COVID-19 samples came from the United States, Italy and Spain. Nucleic acid was either cDNA or gDNA, and it came from T cells, B-cell-depleted T cells, or PBMCs.

This receptor was obtained from a woman of 80 years or more with acute or convalescent COVID-19. The sample taken for sequencing was peripheral blood.

The CDR3 bases are TGTGCCAGCAGTTCCGTCAAGGCAGGGGGGAGGTTCCCTGAAGCTTTCTTT. This gives the protein CASSSVKAGGRFPEAFF. The rearrangement links TRBV27 to TRBJ1-1, with 7 bases lining up with TRBD1. Germline-derived CDR1 and CDR2 are MNHEY and SMNVEV (reference sequence). The CDR3 extends over 17 amino acids. After removal of 4 bases from V and 6 bases from J, the junction contained 17 bases not matched to a gene.